The clone carrying this T cell receptor beta chain was seen only once. What it binds is unknown. The V segment lost 3 bases and the J segment 4 bases; nucleotides outside the gene matches: 15. From germline, CDR1 is MNHNS and CDR2 SASEGT. This CDR3 has 18 residues. Profiled with immunoSEQ multiplex PCR; TCRdb holds only in-frame clones, not every one. The repertoire holds millions of clones, more than 90% seen once, with roughly 0.15% in the top ten. The data originate from a study of shared clonotypes between healthy human individuals. Study as a whole: Used for every donor were three CD4 naive, three CD4 memory, two CD8 naive and one CD8 memory plate. Findings and caveats of the study: Between several donors, naive CD4 clonotypes were shared at a level of around 4.8%.

Source material: naive CD4+ T cells sorted from blood. Indicated subset: CD45RA+ positively selected. This receptor was obtained from a man aged 18 to 29 in good health. The chain couples TRBV6-1 to TRBJ2-5; 9 bases align to TRBD1. As DNA, the CDR3 is TGTGCCAGCAGTGATTATTGGACAGGGGTCGGAGGTGGAGAGACCCAGTACTTC. This codes for CASSDYWTGVGGGETQYF.